The clone carrying this T cell receptor (beta chain) was seen only a few times. The data belong to a study of blood T cell repertoires in COVID-19. Study background: The origin of the acute and convalescent COVID-19 samples was the United States, Italy and Spain. The cDNA or gDNA used as material had been derived from T cells, B-cell-depleted T cells, or PBMCs.

As handled by the study authors: Researchers report that nucleated cell counts were estimated from reference gene primer amplification. Data came from immunoSEQ multiplex PCR; TCRdb stores just in-frame clones and leaves some out. The D gene and trimming were derived from the DNA, and the V and J assignments and clone size from that table. The sample consists of 200,000 or so clones, 80% of them appearing once. With V trimmed by 5 bases and J by 2 bases, 8 bases remained unmatched. The germline gives CDR1 LNHDA, CDR2 SQIVND (reference sequence). The CDR3 length is 16 residues. This clonotype was obtained from a woman in her sixties or seventies with acute or convalescent COVID-19. The rearrangement links TRBV19 to TRBJ1-4, with 7 bases fitting TRBD1. Sequencing input: peripheral blood. Here the CDR3 reads CASSPDLTGTNEKLFF. CDR3 sequence (DNA): TGTGCCAGTAGTCCGGACCTGACAGGGACTAATGAAAAACTGTTTTTT.